The sequence of this TCR beta chain was determined in a study of cytomegalovirus exposure and HLA in healthy donors. Study outcomes and limitations: It emerged from a later analysis that several of the most significant clusters appeared to be linked to common viral pathogens.

J lost 3 bases, V lost 0 bases, and 12 bases had no gene match. CDR1 is SGHNT and CDR2 is YENEEA in the germline V gene. This CDR3 is 18 amino acids long. Turning to this clone: What it binds is not known.

The PCR used 60 Vbeta and 13 Jbeta primers. Only in-frame clones appear in the TCRdb table, and some are missing; sequencing was by immunoSEQ multiplex PCR. The data contain about 270,000 clones, roughly 70% of them singletons. J is TRBJ2-7 and V is TRBV11-3, with 9 bases matching TRBD2. Sequenced input: PBMCs. The receptor comes from a female donor in good health and CMV-seronegative. DNA for the CDR3: TGTGCCAGCAGCTTAGATAGTATTCAGACTAGCGGAAACTACGAGCAGTACTTC. Amino acids: CASSLDSIQTSGNYEQYF.